The sequence of this T cell receptor (beta chain) was determined in a study of cytomegalovirus exposure and HLA in healthy donors. The PCR ran on 60 Vbeta and 13 Jbeta primers. Using immunoSEQ multiplex PCR, the repertoire was profiled, and TCRdb retains in-frame clones only, with some absent. Altogether 150,000 to 200,000 clones are present, 77% being singletons, with the ten largest covering about 1.4%. Trimming cost V 5 bases and J 5 bases, with 15 bases left between them. The CDR3 contains 14 residues. Per germline, CDR1 MNHNY and CDR2 SVGAGI (reference sequence). The J gene is TRBJ1-2, the V gene TRBV6-6, with D hard to call. The specimen was PBMCs. This clonotype was obtained from a woman in her thirties in good health and CMV-seronegative. CDR3: CASSPLGTGYGYTF. Here the CDR3 DNA reads TGTGCCAGCAGTCCCCTTGGTACGGGGTATGGCTACACCTTC.